Listed below are T cell receptor beta chains from one sample, sequenced in a study of regulatory T cells in long-lasting Graves disease. TCRdb redid the calling of the multiplex PCR reads with MiXCR, one entry per CDR3 protein. The repertoire holds hundreds of thousands of distinct CDR3 sequences, with about 15% as singletons. The sample was also reused in another study, on T cells in Graves' hyperthyroidism and ophthalmopathy.

This specimen consisted of peripheral blood mononuclear cells (PBMCs), obtained at new diagnosis, from a patient treated with antithyroid drugs. Every receptor here comes from a woman aged 35-65 years with Graves disease. CDR3s include the opening cysteine and the closing phenylalanine or tryptophan. Fields, in order: clone size, V gene, D gene, J gene, CDR3 DNA, CDR3 protein. The D gene is left open where the match is weak. Only part of the rows carry a size: once, few, many, or a class if the clone is expanded.

abundance: many; v_gene: TRBV5-1; d_gene: TRBD1; j_gene: TRBJ1-2; CDR3nt: TGCGCCAGCAGCCTCGCTGGGGGACAGGGTGATGGCTACACCTTC; CDR3aa: CASSLAGGQGDGYTF
abundance: -; v_gene: TRBV2; d_gene: -; j_gene: TRBJ1-2; CDR3nt: TGTGCCAGCAGTGAACAGGGCAACCCTTTTAACTATGGCTACACCTTC; CDR3aa: CASSEQGNPFNYGYTF
abundance: many; v_gene: TRBV6-2/TRBV6-3; d_gene: -; j_gene: TRBJ1-2; CDR3nt: TGTGCCAGCAGTTACTCCGGGACACTAGCTAACTATGGCTACACCTTC; CDR3aa: CASSYSGTLANYGYTF
abundance: -; v_gene: TRBV7-6; d_gene: -; j_gene: TRBJ2-2; CDR3nt: TGTGCCAATCCGGACCTGGCGAACACCGGGGAGCTGTTTTTT; CDR3aa: CANPDLANTGELFF
abundance: few; v_gene: TRBV13; d_gene: TRBD2; j_gene: TRBJ2-3; CDR3nt: TGTGCCAGCAGCTTGGCTAGCGGGGGTGGTGGCACAGATACGCAGTATTTT; CDR3aa: CASSLASGGGGTDTQYF
abundance: few; v_gene: TRBV7-8; d_gene: TRBD1; j_gene: TRBJ2-2; CDR3nt: TGTGCCAGCAGCCCCAGCGGCGACAGGGACACCGGGGAGCTGTTTTTT; CDR3aa: CASSPSGDRDTGELFF
abundance: -; v_gene: TRBV7-3; d_gene: -; j_gene: TRBJ2-7; CDR3nt: TGTGCCAGCAGCTTAGGCCTAGCGCAATTTTACGAGCAGTACTTC; CDR3aa: CASSLGLAQFYEQYF
abundance: many; v_gene: TRBV11-1; d_gene: -; j_gene: TRBJ2-2; CDR3nt: TGTGCCAGCAGACGGGCAGGGGATACGAACACCGGGGAGCTGTTTTTT; CDR3aa: CASRRAGDTNTGELFF
abundance: many; v_gene: TRBV11-3; d_gene: -; j_gene: TRBJ2-2; CDR3nt: TGTGCCAGCAGCTTAGAGCGGGGCAGCACCGGGGAGCTGTTTTTT; CDR3aa: CASSLERGSTGELFF
abundance: many; v_gene: TRBV3-1; d_gene: TRBD1; j_gene: TRBJ1-1; CDR3nt: TGTGCCAGCAGCCAAGCAGGGGGCAATGAAGCTTTCTTT; CDR3aa: CASSQAGGNEAFF
abundance: few; v_gene: TRBV6-5; d_gene: -; j_gene: TRBJ1-2; CDR3nt: TGTGCCAGCAGTTACTCGGGGGAGTTAAGCTATGGCTACACCTTC; CDR3aa: CASSYSGELSYGYTF